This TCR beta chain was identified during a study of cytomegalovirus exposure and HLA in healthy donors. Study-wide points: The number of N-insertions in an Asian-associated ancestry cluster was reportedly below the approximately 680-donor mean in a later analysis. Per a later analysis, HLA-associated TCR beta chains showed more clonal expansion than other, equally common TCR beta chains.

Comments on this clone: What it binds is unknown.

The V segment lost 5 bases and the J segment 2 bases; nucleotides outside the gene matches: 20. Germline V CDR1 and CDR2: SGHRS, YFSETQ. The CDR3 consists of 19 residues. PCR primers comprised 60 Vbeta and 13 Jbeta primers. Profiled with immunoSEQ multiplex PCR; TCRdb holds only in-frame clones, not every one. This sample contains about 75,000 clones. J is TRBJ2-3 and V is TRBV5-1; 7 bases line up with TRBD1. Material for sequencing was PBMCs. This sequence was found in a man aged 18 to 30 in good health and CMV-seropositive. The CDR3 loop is CASSGPPINPGQNTDTQYF. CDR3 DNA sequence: TGCGCCAGCAGTGGCCCTCCCATAAACCCGGGACAGAACACAGATACGCAGTATTTT.